These 15 T cell receptor beta chains were sequenced from one sample in a study of blood T cells in healthy people across ages. PCR was performed a second time for roughly 7 to 11 cycles using a sample-barcoded 5' primer and a J-beta primer mix. TCRdb re-analysed the 5' RACE reads in MiXCR, keeping a single row per CDR3 protein. The table records over a million distinct CDR3 sequences, approximately 42% of them present only once. The sample was blood. These receptors all come from a woman aged 18-29 years in good health.

This clonotype turned up a few times. The V call is TRBV20-1, the J call TRBJ1-4; D might be TRBD1 (5 bases). Trimming took 6 bases from V and 0 from J, leaving 8 bases between them. Germline V gene data show CDR1 as DFQATT and CDR2 as SNEGSKA (reference sequence). The CDR3 is 13 residues long. Here the CDR3 DNA reads TGCAGTGCCGGGGGTTCAACTAATGAAAAACTGTTTTTT. Amino acid sequence: CSAGGSTNEKLFF.

This chain's CDR3 is CASSFIWGDGGYTF. DNA of the CDR3: TGTGCCAGCAGTTTCATTTGGGGGGATGGTGGCTACACCTTC. The chain combines TRBV27 with TRBJ1-2; D might be TRBD1 (5 bases). This CDR3 comprises 14 residues. The V gene lost 3 bases and the J gene lost 7 bases, with 15 bases spanning the gap. Germline-derived CDR1 and CDR2 are MNHEY and SMNVEV (reference sequence).

This clonotype was counted a few times. The rearrangement links TRBV10-3 to TRBJ1-1; D might be TRBD1 (5 bases). This CDR3 has 14 amino acids. Germline lookup yields CDR1 ENHRY and CDR2 SYGVKD. The germline V and J ends were trimmed by 0 bases and 4 bases, with 9 bases remaining between them. The CDR3 protein is CAISESEGLTEAFF. The CDR3 coding sequence is TGTGCCATCAGTGAGTCTGAGGGGCTCACTGAAGCTTTCTTT.

This sequence joins TRBV3-1 and TRBJ1-2; D perhaps matches TRBD1 (5 bases). CDR3 length equals 13 residues. Germline V gene lookup returns CDR1 LGHDT and CDR2 YNNKEL (reference sequence). The V gene lost 2 bases and the J gene lost 9 bases, with 13 bases spanning the gap. The DNA of the CDR3 is TGTGCCAGCAGCCAACAGGGCCCTAGTAGCTACACCTTC. It specifies CASSQQGPSSYTF. The full variable domain, with the rest looked up from reference TRBV3-1 and TRBJ1-2, is DTAVSQTPKYLVTQMGNDKSIKCEQNLGHDTMYWYKQDSKKFLKIMFSYNNKELIINETVPNRFSPKSPDKAHLNLHINSLELGDSAVYFCASSQQGPSSYTFGSGTRLTVV.

The chain recombines TRBV29-1 with TRBJ1-3, with D possibly matching TRBD1 (6 bases). The CDR3 has 11 amino acids. Germline CDR1 reads SQVTM; CDR2 reads ANQGSEA. CDR3 amino acids: CGGATGNTIYF. The CDR3 coding sequence is TGCGGGGGGGCCACTGGAAACACCATATATTTT.

V and J are TRBV9 and TRBJ1-1; D unclear. The CDR3 is 14 amino acids. V was pared by 4 bases and J by 4 bases, with 14 bases between. The germline gives CDR1 SGDLS, CDR2 YYNGEE. The CDR3 DNA sequence: TGTGCCAGCAGCCCGGGAGTCGGTGGCACTGAAGCTTTCTTT. It is translated as CASSPGVGGTEAFF.

V usage is TRBV4-3 and J usage is TRBJ2-1, with no clear D. The CDR3 covers 17 residues. The V end lost 3 bases, the J end lost 0 bases, and 15 bases lay between the germline ends. From germline, CDR1 is LGHNA and CDR2 YSLEER. The CDR3 DNA sequence: TGCGCCAGCAGCCACCGTACTCTAGTACGCTCCTACAATGAGCAGTTCTTC. Translating it yields CASSHRTLVRSYNEQFF.

Here the CDR3 DNA reads TGTGCCAGCAGCCCCCTCGGGCTAGCGGCAAATACGCAGTATTTT. It yields the protein CASSPLGLAANTQYF. The rearrangement links TRBV7-9 to TRBJ2-3; 7 positions match TRBD2. With 5 bases clipped from V and 7 bases from J, the junction kept 12 bases outside the gene matches. This CDR3 spans 15 amino acids. Per germline, CDR1 SEHNR and CDR2 FQNEAQ (reference sequence).

The V and J genes are TRBV7-9 and TRBJ2-1; unclear D gene. The end of the DNA is better explained by TRBJ2-7, so the J call may be wrong. CDR1 and CDR2 from the germline V gene are SEHNR and FQNEAQ (reference sequence). This CDR3 is built from 14 residues. CDR3 region: CASSYTQLLNEQYF. The CDR3, as DNA: TGTGCCAGCAGCTATACCCAGCTTCTCAATGAGCAGTACTTC.

In its sample, this clonotype was seen a few times. The chain recombines TRBV12-3 or TRBV12-4 with TRBJ1-1, with 9 bases lining up with TRBD1. Unmatched junction bases numbered 8, after V lost 4 bases and J lost 5 bases. The CDR3 runs to 15 residues. CDR3 loop: CASSSWDRAGTEAFF. In DNA form, the CDR3 reads TGTGCCAGCAGTTCCTGGGACAGGGCAGGGACTGAAGCTTTCTTT.

The chain recombines TRBV27 with TRBJ2-3; D ambiguous. Trimming removed 1 base at V and 2 bases at J, with 10 bases between. This CDR3 spans 15 amino acids. Germline V gene data show CDR1 as MNHEY and CDR2 as SMNVEV (reference sequence). CDR3 residues: CASSLYRTNTDTQYF. DNA of the CDR3: TGTGCCAGCAGTTTATACCGGACCAACACAGATACGCAGTATTTT.

This clonotype has at least ten counts. The genes are TRBV27 and TRBJ2-3, with 9 positions matching TRBD1. Trimming removed 5 bases from V and 2 bases from J; junction bases left unmatched: 5. The CDR3 contains 15 residues. Germline CDR1 reads MNHEY; CDR2 reads SMNVEV (reference sequence). The CDR3 loop reads CASSPGTGLTDTQYF. The CDR3 region has the DNA TGTGCCAGCAGTCCCGGGACAGGGCTCACAGATACGCAGTATTTT.

This clonotype occurred a few times. The chain uses TRBV15 and TRBJ2-1, with D possibly TRBD2 on 6 matching bases. The closer fit of TRBJ2-7 to the DNA end suggests the J call may be wrong. This CDR3 comprises 16 residues. Germline V gene data show CDR1 as LNHNV and CDR2 as YYDKDF (reference sequence). Here the CDR3 DNA reads TGTGCCACTAACCTATTCGAGAGCGGGCGCTACAATGAGCAGTACTTC. It encodes CATNLFESGRYNEQYF.

This clonotype was detected a few times. The V call is TRBV4-3, the J call TRBJ2-3; 9 nucleotides align to TRBD2. This CDR3 is built from 19 residues. The V gene's germline CDR1 is LGHNA and CDR2 YSLEER. V lost 0 bases and J lost 1; bases outside the gene matches: 11. The CDR3 DNA reads as TGCGCCAGCAGCCAAGATTTCACAGCGGGGGGTCCCCGCACAGATACGCAGTATTTT. As protein: CASSQDFTAGGPRTDTQYF.

The chain links TRBV20-1 to TRBJ1-2; no clear D. Germline CDR1 DFQATT, CDR2 SNEGSKA (reference sequence). There are 16 residues in the CDR3. V shed 5 bases and J shed 4 bases, with 23 bases lying between them. The CDR3 nucleotides read TGCAGTGCTCCAACTAAGGGAGTAGGTTCGAGCTATGGCTACACCTTC. Protein product: CSAPTKGVGSSYGYTF.